This T cell receptor (beta chain) was sequenced during a study of blood T cell repertoires in COVID-19. About the research overall: Sample material is recorded as cDNA or gDNA derived from T cells, B-cell-depleted T cells, or PBMCs.

Allocation to cohorts depended on clinical history reported by the participants. Trimming removed 2 bases from V and 7 bases from J, with 9 bases in between. This CDR3 contains 14 residues. Germline V CDR1 and CDR2: MNHEY, SVGAGI. As originally analysed: How many nucleated cells were present was estimated from reference gene primer amplification. The assay was immunoSEQ multiplex PCR, and TCRdb's table has in-frame clones only and misses some. V and J calls and clone size are those listed in that table; D and trimming were worked out from the DNA. This repertoire shows 150,000 or so clones, around 82% found once; its top ten account for about 6%.

This chain uses TRBV6-5 with TRBJ1-6; D call uncertain. Sequencing was carried out using PBMCs or T cells enriched from blood (not recorded which). The source of this sequence is a woman in her fifties or sixties who had recovered from COVID-19. The CDR3: CASSYQDTNSPLHF. In DNA form, the CDR3 reads TGTGCCAGCAGTTACCAAGACACAAATTCACCCCTCCACTTT.